This entry features one T cell receptor (beta chain) sequence. Its antigen is currently unknown. Measured with immunoSEQ multiplex PCR; TCRdb has only the in-frame clones, and not every one. Of around 700,000 clones listed, more than 70% are singletons. This record comes from a study of shared clonotypes between healthy human individuals. J was trimmed by 5 bases and V by 6 bases; bases with no gene match: 10. The CDR3 spans 15 residues. The germline V gene has CDR1 KGHSH and CDR2 LQKENI. General study findings and limits: The four-donor shared clonotypes exceeded non-shared clonotypes in generation probability, with non-shared ones scoring lower. Despite large depth, sorted-subset datasets appeared incompletely sequenced.

The sequencing input was memory CD4+ T cells sorted from blood. Subset noted: CD45RA-negative fraction. This TCR was sampled from a woman in her thirties in good health. V is TRBV18 and J is TRBJ2-1, with TRBD2 identical over 7 bases. For the CDR3, the DNA is TGTGCCAGCTCCTCAACGGCGGGAGTAAACAATGAGCAGTTCTTC. Protein sequence: CASSSTAGVNNEQFF. Based on the CDR3 plus reference TRBV18 and TRBJ2-1, the full variable domain is NAGVMQNPRHLVRRRGQEARLRCSPMKGHSHVYWYRQLPEEGLKFMVYLQKENIIDESGMPKERFSAEFPKEGPSILRIQQVVRGDSAAYFCASSSTAGVNNEQFFGPGTRLTVL.